Following are 25 T cell receptor beta chains from one sample sequenced in a study of T-cell memory formation after mild COVID-19. In TCRdb, the 5' RACE reads were re-called with MiXCR into one record per CDR3 protein. Of about 140,000 distinct CDR3 sequences in the sample, approximately 5.7% were seen once. The sample was PBMCs or a T cell subset sorted from them (not recorded which). Receptors were obtained from an adult woman who had mild COVID-19 (a few samples of this study predate the infection). Cell type and time point are not known.

This chain links TRBV7-9 with TRBJ2-6, with 11 bases lining up with TRBD1. CDR1 and CDR2 (germline): SEHNR, FQNEAQ (reference sequence). CDR3 length: 18 residues. Trimming removed 0 bases from V and 4 bases from J; junction bases left unmatched: 5. CDR3: CASSLAGQGARGANVLTF. The CDR3 coding sequence is TGTGCCAGCAGCTTAGCCGGACAGGGGGCGCGAGGGGCCAACGTCCTGACTTTC.

This clonotype has more than one count but fewer than ten. This chain links TRBV5-1 with TRBJ2-5; 11 nucleotides align to TRBD2. Germline loops: CDR1 SGHRS, CDR2 YFSETQ. The J segment lost 2 bases and the V segment lost 0 bases, leaving 3 bases of the junction unmatched. This CDR3 is built from 16 residues. CDR3 residues: CASSLDVAGGQETQYF. The CDR3 DNA is TGCGCCAGCAGCTTGGATGTAGCGGGGGGGCAAGAGACCCAGTACTTC.

The V call is TRBV2, the J call TRBJ1-2; 8 nucleotides match TRBD1. Per germline, CDR1 SNHLY and CDR2 FYNNEI. This CDR3 is built from 14 residues. Germline trimming cut 2 bases from V and 7 bases from J; bases unmatched to any gene: 6. Written as DNA, the CDR3 is TGTGCCAGCAGTGAAAATCAGGGGGCTGGTGGCTACACCTTC. Its protein product is CASSENQGAGGYTF.

This clonotype was seen ten or more times. This chain uses TRBV6-5 with TRBJ2-6; unclear D gene. The CDR3 totals 16 residues. Germline V CDR1 and CDR2: MNHEY, SVGAGI. V dropped 0 bases and J dropped 0 bases, with 6 bases sitting between them. CDR3 region: CASSYSRYSGANVLTF. In nucleotides, the CDR3 is TGTGCCAGCAGTTACTCGAGGTACTCTGGGGCCAACGTCCTGACTTTC.

V is TRBV5-5 and J is TRBJ1-2; D is unclear. V dropped 1 base and J dropped 1 base, with 5 bases sitting between them. The CDR3 is made up of 13 amino acids. The germline CDR1 and CDR2 sequences are SGHKS and YYEKEE (reference sequence). As DNA, the CDR3 is TGTGCCAGCAGCTTGCAGAATAACTATGGCTACACCTTC. Translating it yields CASSLQNNYGYTF.

This clonotype was observed a few times. The genes are TRBV5-6 and TRBJ2-5; D gene ambiguous. Germline CDR1 and CDR2: SGHDT and YYEEEE. The CDR3 is made up of 14 amino acids. V was clipped by 0 bases and J by 4 bases, with 10 bases between them. In DNA, the CDR3 is TGTGCCAGCAGCTTGGTTGACACTCGAGAGACCCAGTACTTC. It codes for CASSLVDTRETQYF.

CDR3 DNA sequence: TGTGCCAGCAGTGGAGACCGCTTTGGACAGGGAACGGTCTCTGGGGCCAACGTCCTGACTTTC. This codes for CASSGDRFGQGTVSGANVLTF. This chain links TRBV25-1 with TRBJ2-6; TRBD1 matches 8 bases. CDR3 length: 21 amino acids. The germline CDR1 and CDR2 sequences are MGHDK and SYGVNS. Trimming cost V 4 bases and J 0 bases; bases outside gene matches: 17.

A few counts support this clonotype. V usage is TRBV9 and J usage is TRBJ2-3; 10 nucleotides align to TRBD2. Germline loops: CDR1 SGDLS, CDR2 YYNGEE. This CDR3 has 15 amino acids. The J segment lost 5 bases and the V segment lost 0 bases, leaving 3 bases of the junction unmatched. This CDR3 reads CASSVGTSGGDTQYF. CDR3 bases: TGTGCCAGCAGCGTAGGGACTAGCGGAGGAGATACGCAGTATTTT. The whole variable domain, filled in from reference TRBV9 and TRBJ2-3, reads DSGVTQTPKHLITATGQRVTLRCSPRSGDLSVYWYQQSLDQGLQFLIQYYNGEERAKGNILERFSAQQFPDLHSELNLSSLELGDSALYFCASSVGTSGGDTQYFGPGTRLTVL.

V gene TRBV5-1 combines with J gene TRBJ2-5; tentatively, D is TRBD1 (5 bases). The germline gives CDR1 SGHRS, CDR2 YFSETQ. The CDR3 covers 14 residues. V was trimmed by 2 bases and J by 1 base, leaving 9 bases between them. This CDR3 is CASSFQDIQETQYF. In DNA form, the CDR3 reads TGCGCCAGCAGCTTTCAGGACATCCAAGAGACCCAGTACTTC.

The rearrangement joins TRBV12-3 or TRBV12-4 to TRBJ2-6; the D is unclear. Trimming left V 7 bases short and J 0 bases short, with 7 bases between. The CDR3 runs to 14 residues. The CDR3 DNA reads as TGTGCCAGCACCAAACGCTCTGGGGCCAACGTCCTGACTTTC. It translates to CASTKRSGANVLTF.

This clonotype appeared a few times. V and J are TRBV18 and TRBJ1-1; 8 nucleotides align to TRBD1. The CDR3 length is 17 residues. CDR1 is KGHSH and CDR2 is LQKENI in the germline V gene. J lost 0 bases, V lost 4 bases, and 10 bases had no gene match. Written as DNA, the CDR3 is TGTGCCAGCTCACTTTGGACAGGGACGGGGATGAACACTGAAGCTTTCTTT. Encoded protein: CASSLWTGTGMNTEAFF.

Only one count was recorded for this clonotype. The chain uses TRBV7-2 and TRBJ1-1, with D perhaps TRBD1 (6 bases). The ends were cut back, 0 bases at V and 5 bases at J, with 13 bases in the middle. The CDR3 is 15 residues long. Germline CDR1 reads SGHTA; CDR2 reads FQGNSA. This CDR3 is CASSLAGQGKTEAFF. The CDR3 nucleotides are TGTGCCAGCAGCTTAGCGGGTCAGGGGAAGACTGAAGCTTTCTTT. Together with reference TRBV7-2 and TRBJ1-1, the CDR3 gives the full variable domain: GAGVSQSPSNKVTEKGKDVELRCDPISGHTALYWYRQSLGQGLEFLIYFQGNSAPDKSGLPSDRFSAERTGGSVSTLTIQRTQQEDSAVYLCASSLAGQGKTEAFFGQGTRLTVV.

The J gene is TRBJ2-3, the V gene TRBV4-1; no clear D gene. Germline loops: CDR1 MGHRA, CDR2 YSYEKL. CDR3 length: 14 residues. V was shortened by 3 bases and J by 0 bases, with 7 bases between the two germline ends. The CDR3 region has the DNA TGCGCCAGCAGCCATTCGGACAGCACAGATACGCAGTATTTT. Protein product: CASSHSDSTDTQYF.

The chain has TRBV3-1 and TRBJ1-5; 7 nucleotides align to TRBD1. The germline gives CDR1 LGHDT, CDR2 YNNKEL (reference sequence). V lost 3 bases to trimming and J lost 4 bases; unmatched junction nucleotides: 0. This CDR3 contains 13 residues. CDR3 region: CASSQTGNQPQHF. The CDR3 coding sequence is TGTGCCAGCAGCCAGACAGGGAATCAGCCCCAGCATTTT.

This clonotype came up a few times. This chain uses TRBV29-1 with TRBJ2-2; 9 bases agree with TRBD2. CDR3 length equals 12 residues. The germline CDR1 and CDR2 sequences are SQVTM and ANQGSEA. The CDR3 nucleotides read TGCGTAGGCGGGAGGGCCACCGGGGAGCTGTTTTTT. This sequence encodes CVGGRATGELFF.

CDR3 DNA: TGTGCCAGCAGCCGGGGAGGGGCTTTGAACACTGAAGCTTTCTTT. It codes for CASSRGGALNTEAFF. The V and J genes are TRBV14 and TRBJ1-1, with TRBD1 as a possible D gene (5 bases). V gave up 4 bases and J gave up 0 bases, with 12 bases separating them. Germline assignment: CDR1 SGHDN and CDR2 FVKESK. CDR3 size: 15 residues.

This sequence joins TRBV6-6 and TRBJ1-1, with D hard to call. Between the trimmed V and J ends, which lost 1 base and 3 bases, there was a span of 3 bases. The CDR3 is made up of 12 amino acids. Germline assignment: CDR1 MNHNY and CDR2 SVGAGI (reference sequence). The chain's CDR3 is CASSYFDTEAFF. The DNA of the CDR3 is TGTGCCAGCAGTTACTTTGACACTGAAGCTTTCTTT.

Ten or more counts support this clonotype. The chain couples TRBV4-3 to TRBJ2-7, with D perhaps TRBD1 (5 bases). The CDR3 is made up of 14 amino acids. Trimming took 0 bases from V and 6 from J, leaving 12 bases between them. Per germline, CDR1 LGHNA and CDR2 YSLEER. The CDR3 region has the DNA TGCGCCAGCAGCCAAGATTCCAGGGTCAGCGAGCAGTACTTC. It is translated as CASSQDSRVSEQYF.

This clonotype was counted many times. The chain is built from TRBV20-1 and TRBJ2-1; D not resolved. The V gene lost 5 bases and the J gene lost 6 bases, with 20 bases spanning the gap. CDR3 length: 15 residues. The germline V gene encodes CDR1 DFQATT and CDR2 SNEGSKA (reference sequence). DNA of the CDR3: TGCAGTGCTCAACCCCCCACACAAAATATCAATGAGCAGTTCTTC. It encodes CSAQPPTQNINEQFF.

This clonotype was detected ten times or more. The chain recombines TRBV12-3 or TRBV12-4 with TRBJ1-5, with D perhaps TRBD1 (6 bases). This CDR3 spans 15 amino acids. The V end lost 3 bases, the J end lost 4 bases, and 13 bases lay between the germline ends. CDR3 region: CASSFVSGTNQPQHF. The CDR3, as DNA: TGTGCCAGCAGTTTTGTGTCGGGGACAAATCAGCCCCAGCATTTT.

This clonotype was recorded many times. The gene calls are TRBV7-2 and TRBJ2-1, with 13 bases that match TRBD2. Per germline, CDR1 SGHTA and CDR2 FQGNSA. V shed 7 bases and J 8 bases; nucleotides not matched to a gene: 5. The CDR3 is made up of 14 amino acids. CDR3 nucleotide sequence: TGTGCCAGCATACTCGGACTAGCGGGAGATGAGCAGTTCTTC. Its protein product is CASILGLAGDEQFF.

This clonotype showed up many times. The chain recombines TRBV20-1 with TRBJ2-7, with D perhaps being TRBD1 or TRBD2 (6 bases each). Germline V CDR1 and CDR2: DFQATT, SNEGSKA (reference sequence). V was shortened by 6 bases and J by 2 bases, with 17 bases between the two germline ends. CDR3 size: 14 residues. The CDR3 here is CSAVVRGRPYEQYF. The CDR3 region has the DNA TGCAGTGCCGTAGTACGGGGGCGACCCTACGAGCAGTACTTC.

The chain is built from TRBV5-1 and TRBJ2-3; 9 bases are shared with TRBD1. After removal of 1 base from V and 5 bases from J, the junction contained 5 bases not matched to a gene. Germline V gene sequence: CDR1 SGHRS, CDR2 YFSETQ. CDR3 size: 15 residues. The CDR3 nucleotides are TGCGCCAGCAGCTTGAGGACAGGGGTTGTAGATACGCAGTATTTT. Translation gives CASSLRTGVVDTQYF.

This clonotype was counted at least ten times. The chain couples TRBV5-1 to TRBJ2-6, with 7 bases fitting TRBD1. V dropped 0 bases and J dropped 3; count of bases not matched to a gene: 3. The CDR3 length is 16 residues. In germline, CDR1 is SGHRS, CDR2 YFSETQ. CDR3 sequence reads: CASSLGDRVGANVLTF. Here the CDR3 DNA reads TGCGCCAGCAGCTTGGGCGACAGGGTTGGGGCCAACGTCCTGACTTTC.

In this sample, this clonotype turned up many times. The chain recombines TRBV7-9 with TRBJ2-2; D call uncertain. The V gene's germline CDR1 is SEHNR and CDR2 FQNEAQ (reference sequence). The CDR3 runs 11 residues. Trimming left V 11 bases short and J 5 bases short, with 9 bases between. CDR3 residues: CARQTTGELFF. The DNA of the CDR3 is TGTGCCCGCCAAACGACCGGGGAGCTGTTTTTT.